These T cell receptor beta chains were read from a single sample in a study of T cell repertoires in cytomegalovirus infection. TCRdb re-analysed the reads in MiXCR, keeping a single row per CDR3 protein. The table records around 89,000 distinct CDR3 sequences, roughly 29% of them present only once. Their recognized antigens are unknown. The material sequenced was CD8+ T cells from cultured PBMCs, taken from culture after CMV antigen stimulation. The origin of the receptors is a human donor in good health (CMV status not recorded). Some clones in this sample may be carry-over from other donors' samples. Both conserved end residues are part of each CDR3. Fields, in order: V gene, clone size, J gene, D gene, CDR3 protein, CDR3 DNA. A D gene is named only where the DNA matches it firmly. Size tells how often a clone was seen (once, few, many) or the class of an expanded clone, and some rows leave it out.

V gene: TRBV27
clone size: NA
J gene: TRBJ1-2
D gene: TRBD1
CDR3 protein: CASSKQGGGYTF
CDR3 DNA: TGTGCCAGCAGTAAACAGGGGGGAGGCTACACCTTC

V gene: TRBV10-3
clone size: NA
J gene: TRBJ2-7
D gene: NA
CDR3 protein: CAAGTFTYEQYF
CDR3 DNA: TGTGCCGCTGGGACTTTTACCTACGAGCAGTACTTC

V gene: TRBV6-5
clone size: NA
J gene: TRBJ1-2
D gene: NA
CDR3 protein: CANSYSQGVNYGYTF
CDR3 DNA: TGTGCCAACAGTTACTCGCAGGGAGTTAACTATGGCTACACCTTC

V gene: TRBV5-6
clone size: NA
J gene: TRBJ1-2
D gene: TRBD1
CDR3 protein: CASSLEQGADGYTF
CDR3 DNA: TGTGCCAGCAGCTTGGAGCAGGGGGCCGATGGCTACACCTTC

V gene: TRBV7-2
clone size: few
J gene: TRBJ2-1
D gene: TRBD2
CDR3 protein: CASSLEGSGGPNNEQFF
CDR3 DNA: TGTGCCAGCAGCTTAGAGGGGAGCGGGGGCCCCAACAATGAGCAGTTCTTC

V gene: TRBV3-1
clone size: NA
J gene: TRBJ2-5
D gene: NA
CDR3 protein: CASSQFPNGGVAETQYF
CDR3 DNA: TGTGCCAGCAGCCAATTTCCTAATGGCGGGGTAGCGGAGACCCAGTACTTC

V gene: TRBV7-3
clone size: NA
J gene: TRBJ1-2
D gene: NA
CDR3 protein: CASSSTLTGFNYGYTF
CDR3 DNA: TGTGCCAGCAGCTCGACCCTCACAGGGTTTAACTATGGCTACACCTTC

V gene: TRBV4-1
clone size: NA
J gene: TRBJ2-1
D gene: NA
CDR3 protein: CASSQAGPPLRDYNEQFF
CDR3 DNA: TGCGCCAGCAGCCAAGCCGGACCCCCCCTTAGGGACTACAATGAGCAGTTCTTC

V gene: TRBV6-1
clone size: many
J gene: TRBJ1-4
D gene: NA
CDR3 protein: CASSPWAPGPATSEKLFF
CDR3 DNA: TGTGCCAGCAGCCCCTGGGCCCCTGGCCCTGCAACTTCGGAAAAACTGTTTTTT

V gene: TRBV11-2
clone size: many
J gene: TRBJ2-3
D gene: NA
CDR3 protein: CASSRPQTFTDTQYF
CDR3 DNA: TGTGCCAGCAGCCGCCCCCAGACTTTCACAGATACGCAGTATTTT

V gene: TRBV7-9
clone size: few
J gene: TRBJ1-1
D gene: NA
CDR3 protein: CASSNRGSFEAFF
CDR3 DNA: TGTGCCAGCAGCAACAGAGGCAGCTTTGAAGCTTTCTTT

V gene: TRBV12-3/TRBV12-4
clone size: NA
J gene: TRBJ2-1
D gene: TRBD2
CDR3 protein: CASSLALAGDEQFF
CDR3 DNA: TGTGCCAGCAGTTTAGCACTAGCGGGGGACGAGCAGTTCTTC

V gene: TRBV6-1
clone size: medium-sized
J gene: TRBJ2-1
D gene: NA
CDR3 protein: CASSDGTSSYNEQFF
CDR3 DNA: TGTGCCAGCAGTGACGGGACGTCTTCCTACAATGAGCAGTTCTTC

V gene: TRBV11-1
clone size: NA
J gene: TRBJ2-1
D gene: TRBD2
CDR3 protein: CASSLAGLWGREGLSPYNEQFF
CDR3 DNA: TGTGCCAGCAGCTTAGCGGGGCTCTGGGGTCGGGAGGGCCTGTCTCCCTACAATGAGCAGTTCTTC

V gene: TRBV7-2
clone size: many
J gene: TRBJ2-5
D gene: TRBD1
CDR3 protein: CASSPRQGEKETQYF
CDR3 DNA: TGTGCCAGCAGCCCCCGACAGGGGGAGAAAGAGACCCAGTACTTC

V gene: TRBV4-2
clone size: NA
J gene: TRBJ1-5
D gene: TRBD1
CDR3 protein: CASSYDRGGNQPQHF
CDR3 DNA: TGTGCCAGCAGCTATGACAGGGGGGGCAATCAGCCCCAGCATTTT

V gene: TRBV10-2
clone size: NA
J gene: TRBJ1-6
D gene: NA
CDR3 protein: CASSEPGQNSPLHF
CDR3 DNA: TGCGCCAGCAGTGAGCCAGGACAGAACTCACCCCTCCACTTT

V gene: TRBV7-2
clone size: few
J gene: TRBJ1-2
D gene: NA
CDR3 protein: CASSGRSNGYTF
CDR3 DNA: TGTGCCAGCAGCGGCCGGTCGAATGGCTACACCTTC

V gene: TRBV10-3
clone size: NA
J gene: TRBJ1-2
D gene: NA
CDR3 protein: CAISEWQGRGYTF
CDR3 DNA: TGTGCCATCAGTGAGTGGCAGGGCCGAGGCTACACCTTC

V gene: TRBV5-6
clone size: NA
J gene: TRBJ2-2
D gene: NA
CDR3 protein: CASSVVGVAGELFF
CDR3 DNA: TGTGCCAGCAGCGTCGTTGGGGTGGCCGGGGAGCTGTTTTTT

V gene: TRBV6-6
clone size: NA
J gene: TRBJ2-3
D gene: NA
CDR3 protein: CASSALSDTQYF
CDR3 DNA: TGTGCCAGCAGTGCCCTCTCAGATACGCAGTATTTT

V gene: TRBV29-1
clone size: NA
J gene: TRBJ2-6
D gene: NA
CDR3 protein: CSVEDWDKSSGANVLTF
CDR3 DNA: TGCAGCGTTGAGGATTGGGACAAGAGCTCTGGGGCCAACGTCCTGACTTTC

V gene: TRBV7-4
clone size: few
J gene: TRBJ1-6
D gene: NA
CDR3 protein: CASSLMRQGISPLHF
CDR3 DNA: TGTGCCAGCAGCTTAATGCGGCAGGGAATATCACCCCTCCACTTT

V gene: TRBV27
clone size: once
J gene: TRBJ1-1
D gene: TRBD1
CDR3 protein: CASSLEGQGDEAFF
CDR3 DNA: TGTGCCAGCAGTTTAGAGGGACAGGGGGATGAAGCTTTCTTT

V gene: TRBV7-9
clone size: NA
J gene: TRBJ1-5
D gene: NA
CDR3 protein: CASSLEGRLPQHF
CDR3 DNA: TGTGCCAGCAGCTTGGAGGGGCGCCTGCCCCAGCATTTT

V gene: TRBV5-6
clone size: few
J gene: TRBJ1-5
D gene: NA
CDR3 protein: CASSLRGPGDQPQHF
CDR3 DNA: TGTGCCAGCAGCTTGAGGGGACCCGGGGATCAGCCCCAGCATTTT

V gene: TRBV19
clone size: few
J gene: TRBJ1-1
D gene: NA
CDR3 protein: CASSMSSSEAFF
CDR3 DNA: TGTGCCAGTAGTATGTCCAGCAGTGAAGCTTTCTTT

V gene: TRBV4-1
clone size: many
J gene: TRBJ1-2
D gene: NA
CDR3 protein: CASSQEATGALYYGYTF
CDR3 DNA: TGCGCCAGCAGCCAAGAGGCCACCGGAGCTTTGTACTATGGCTACACCTTC

V gene: TRBV9
clone size: few
J gene: TRBJ1-2
D gene: TRBD1
CDR3 protein: CASTRTGNNYGYTF
CDR3 DNA: TGTGCCAGCACCAGGACAGGGAACAACTATGGCTACACCTTC

V gene: TRBV28
clone size: NA
J gene: TRBJ2-6
D gene: TRBD1
CDR3 protein: CASSPGTGVGANVLTF
CDR3 DNA: TGTGCCAGCAGTCCAGGGACAGGGGTCGGGGCCAACGTCCTGACTTTC

V gene: TRBV11-1
clone size: NA
J gene: TRBJ2-1
D gene: NA
CDR3 protein: CASSINPSGGLGNEQFF
CDR3 DNA: TGTGCCAGCAGCATAAACCCCTCAGGAGGCCTGGGCAATGAGCAGTTCTTC

V gene: TRBV28
clone size: few
J gene: TRBJ2-2
D gene: TRBD1
CDR3 protein: CASRTGTGATGELFF
CDR3 DNA: TGTGCCAGCAGGACCGGGACAGGAGCAACCGGGGAGCTGTTTTTT

V gene: TRBV11-2
clone size: NA
J gene: TRBJ2-3
D gene: TRBD2
CDR3 protein: CASRSTSGGADTQYF
CDR3 DNA: TGTGCCAGCAGATCGACTAGCGGGGGGGCAGATACGCAGTATTTT

V gene: TRBV20-1
clone size: many
J gene: TRBJ1-6
D gene: TRBD1
CDR3 protein: CSASSGTVSYNSPLHF
CDR3 DNA: TGCAGTGCTAGCAGTGGGACAGTATCCTATAATTCACCCCTCCACTTT

V gene: TRBV5-6
clone size: many
J gene: TRBJ1-1
D gene: NA
CDR3 protein: CASSFLGPGNTEAFF
CDR3 DNA: TGTGCCAGCAGCTTTTTAGGGCCTGGGAACACTGAAGCTTTCTTT

V gene: TRBV7-8
clone size: NA
J gene: TRBJ2-3
D gene: NA
CDR3 protein: CASSSYPQETDTQYF
CDR3 DNA: TGTGCCAGCAGCTCATACCCCCAGGAGACAGATACGCAGTATTTT

V gene: TRBV7-2
clone size: many
J gene: TRBJ2-3
D gene: TRBD2
CDR3 protein: CASSQSGGTDTQYF
CDR3 DNA: TGTGCCAGCAGCCAGAGCGGGGGTACAGATACGCAGTATTTT

V gene: TRBV5-1
clone size: NA
J gene: TRBJ2-1
D gene: NA
CDR3 protein: CASSERGAGSYNEQFF
CDR3 DNA: TGCGCCAGCTCTGAAAGGGGGGCCGGGTCCTACAATGAGCAGTTCTTC

V gene: TRBV19
clone size: NA
J gene: TRBJ2-1
D gene: NA
CDR3 protein: CASSSRPESSYNEQFF
CDR3 DNA: TGTGCCAGTAGTAGCAGGCCCGAGAGCTCCTACAATGAGCAGTTCTTC

V gene: TRBV12-3/TRBV12-4
clone size: few
J gene: TRBJ2-2
D gene: NA
CDR3 protein: CASSSQGNTGELFF
CDR3 DNA: TGTGCCAGCAGTTCACAGGGGAACACCGGGGAGCTGTTTTTT

V gene: TRBV7-9
clone size: NA
J gene: TRBJ2-1
D gene: NA
CDR3 protein: CASTPSFNEQFF
CDR3 DNA: TGTGCCAGCACCCCTAGCTTCAATGAGCAGTTCTTC

V gene: TRBV29-1
clone size: NA
J gene: TRBJ2-3
D gene: NA
CDR3 protein: CSAESGVTDTQYF
CDR3 DNA: TGCAGCGCGGAGAGTGGGGTCACAGATACGCAGTATTTT

V gene: TRBV6-1
clone size: few
J gene: TRBJ1-2
D gene: NA
CDR3 protein: CASIAGIGYGYTF
CDR3 DNA: TGTGCCAGCATCGCAGGGATAGGCTATGGCTACACCTTC